The clone carrying this TCR beta chain showed up just a few times. Its antigen is as yet unknown. This CDR3 is 14 amino acids long. Germline V CDR1 and CDR2: LNHNV, YYDKDF (reference sequence). V lost 1 base to trimming and J lost 4 bases, with 10 bases between them. The PCR employed 60 Vbeta primers together with 13 Jbeta primers. Here immunoSEQ multiplex PCR was the method, and the copy in TCRdb shows in-frame clones only, minus some. The table has about 90,000 clones, nearly 70% seen once; the top ten hold roughly 16%. This record comes from a study of cytomegalovirus exposure and HLA in healthy donors. General study findings and limits: Researchers catalogued about 150 TCR beta chains as cytomegalovirus-associated. Most of the TCR beta V segments (in an earlier analysis) were productive either about 87% or about 30% of the time. The study carried out a later analysis of TCR beta sequences. It associated around 17,000 of them with specific HLA alleles at a false discovery rate of 0.05. Later on, an analysis showed TCR association rates differing by HLA locus, with DRB1 the most and HLA-C the fewest.

Specimen: PBMCs. V and J are TRBV15 and TRBJ1-2; the D gene is possibly TRBD1 (5 bases). The sequence derives from a woman aged 45-59 years in good health and CMV-seropositive. The CDR3 loop reads CATSRGRVSYGYTF. The CDR3 bases are TGTGCCACCAGCAGAGGCAGGGTTAGCTATGGCTACACCTTC.